This T cell receptor (beta chain) was found in a study of cytomegalovirus exposure and HLA in healthy donors. The PCR employed 60 Vbeta primers together with 13 Jbeta primers. Clones were sequenced by immunoSEQ multiplex PCR, and TCRdb holds only the in-frame ones, with some missing. The data contain under 90,000 clones, 78% of them seen just once; the ten biggest clones take up around 3.5%. The CDR3 contains 16 residues. Losses at the gene ends were 0 bases for V and 1 base for J; bases not matched to a gene: 3. Germline V gives CDR1 SGDLS, CDR2 YYNGEE. The chain employs TRBV9 and TRBJ2-3, with TRBD2 matching 9 bases. The TCR comes from a man aged 40-55 years in good health and CMV-seronegative. The sample was PBMCs. The CDR3 spells CASSVGPSGGTDTQYF. The CDR3 DNA reads as TGTGCCAGCAGCGTAGGGCCTAGCGGGGGCACAGATACGCAGTATTTT.